Presented here are 27 T cell receptor beta chains from one specimen sequenced in a study of T cell responses to AZD1222 COVID-19 vaccine. Clones were read by immunoSEQ multiplex PCR, and TCRdb kept only the in-frame ones, dropping some. The data contain under 150,000 clones, roughly 92% of them singletons. Material: peripheral blood, obtained 28 days after the second AZD1222 dose. The origin of the receptors is an adult who received the AZD1222 COVID-19 vaccine.

The chain combines TRBV25-1 with TRBJ1-2; D is ambiguous. This CDR3 has 12 residues. V lost 3 bases, J lost 3 bases, and 5 bases lay in between. The germline CDR1 and CDR2 sequences are MGHDK and SYGVNS. CDR3 region: CASSEFDYGYTF. The CDR3 DNA is TGTGCCAGCAGTGAGTTCGACTATGGCTACACCTTC.

The chain uses TRBV30 and TRBJ1-1, with D possibly matching TRBD1 (6 bases). Trimming took off 5 bases at V and 4 bases at J, with 14 bases between the two ends. Germline V CDR1 and CDR2: GTSNPN, SVGIG (reference sequence). There are 13 residues in the CDR3. CDR3 sequence (DNA): TGTGCCTGGGGGTCAGGGGTAAGCACTGAAGCTTTCTTT. Encoded protein: CAWGSGVSTEAFF.

The chain recombines TRBV15 with TRBJ1-2; tentative D call: TRBD1 (6 bases). The CDR3 contains 15 residues. Germline V gives CDR1 LNHNV, CDR2 YYDKDF (reference sequence). V was pared by 5 bases and J by 7 bases, with 20 bases between. Here the CDR3 DNA reads TGTGCCACCAGCCTCTTAAGGGGGGGGGCGCGTGGCTACACCTTC. The encoded protein is CATSLLRGGARGYTF. The full variable domain, completed using reference TRBV15 and TRBJ1-2, is DAMVIQNPRYQVTQFGKPVTLSCSQTLNHNVMYWYQQKSSQAPKLLFHYYDKDFNNEADTPDNFQSRRPNTSFCFLDIRSPGLGDTAMYLCATSLLRGGARGYTFGSGTRLTVV.

J is TRBJ2-7 and V is TRBV24-1; tentative D call: TRBD2 (7 bases). The CDR3 covers 16 residues. Trimming cost V 4 bases and J 7 bases, with 22 bases left between them. Germline loops: CDR1 KGHDR, CDR2 SFDVKD. CDR3: CATSEYSVGGRQEQYF. In DNA, the CDR3 is TGTGCCACCAGTGAATACAGCGTGGGGGGGCGCCAAGAGCAGTACTTC.

This chain joins TRBV5-1 and TRBJ2-3; D not resolved. Germline V gene sequence: CDR1 SGHRS, CDR2 YFSETQ. This CDR3 is 17 amino acids long. Trimming removed 0 bases at V and 0 bases at J, with 14 bases between. The CDR3 here is CASSLAIAAASTDTQYF. In DNA, the CDR3 is TGCGCCAGCAGCTTGGCCATTGCAGCTGCTAGCACAGATACGCAGTATTTT.

This clone was found once. The chain recombines TRBV14 with TRBJ1-4, with TRBD1 matching over 9 bases. V lost 3 bases to trimming and J lost 7 bases; unmatched junction nucleotides: 9. Germline V gene data show CDR1 as SGHDN and CDR2 as FVKESK. This CDR3 contains 16 residues. CDR3: CASSQIGQGRGEKLFF. CDR3 sequence (DNA): TGTGCCAGCAGCCAGATCGGACAGGGGAGGGGTGAAAAACTGTTTTTT.

The genes are TRBV4-3 and TRBJ1-5; no clear D. Deletions cut 0 bases from V and 7 bases from J, with 7 bases between. The CDR3 has 13 residues. Germline CDR1 reads LGHNA; CDR2 reads YSLEER. CDR3 sequence (DNA): TGCGCCAGCAGCCAAGATAGAAGACAGCCCCAGCATTTT. This encodes CASSQDRRQPQHF.

The V call is TRBV18, the J call TRBJ2-1; TRBD2 agrees at 15 bases. Germline V gene sequence: CDR1 KGHSH, CDR2 LQKENI. There are 16 residues in the CDR3. J was trimmed by 5 bases and V by 6 bases; bases with no gene match: 5. The CDR3 reads CASSRTSGGAHNEQFF. As DNA, the CDR3 is TGTGCCAGCTCTCGGACTAGCGGGGGGGCCCACAATGAGCAGTTCTTC.

This clone was detected only once. The chain has TRBV28 and TRBJ2-4, with D perhaps matching TRBD1 (6 bases). Trimming stripped 6 bases from V and 9 bases from J, with 15 bases between. This CDR3 is 13 amino acids long. Germline V gene sequence: CDR1 MDHEN, CDR2 SYDVKM. CDR3 protein: CASRLTGSGIQYF. CDR3 bases: TGTGCCAGCAGACTGACAGGCTCTGGCATTCAGTACTTC. The entire variable domain, with the rest obtained from reference TRBV28 and TRBJ2-4, is as follows: DVKVTQSSRYLVKRTGEKVFLECVQDMDHENMFWYRQDPGLGLRLIYFSYDVKMKEKGDIPEGYSVSREKKERFSLILESASTNQTSMYLCASRLTGSGIQYFGAGTRLSVL.

CDR3 sequence reads: CASSPYRGDTEAFF. CDR3 DNA sequence: TGTGCCAGCAGCCCGTACCGGGGGGACACTGAAGCTTTCTTT. This chain joins TRBV7-2 and TRBJ1-1; tentative D call: TRBD1 (5 bases). V lost 5 bases, J lost 3 bases, and 13 bases lay in between. The CDR3 has 14 residues. Germline V CDR1 and CDR2: SGHTA, FQGNSA.

The genes are TRBV6-5 and TRBJ2-2, with no clear D. Trimming cost V 6 bases and J 5 bases, with 13 bases left between them. Germline V CDR1 and CDR2: MNHEY, SVGAGI. The CDR3 loop spans 14 amino acids. For the CDR3, the DNA is TGTGCCAGCAGAGGTGGGGTTCGAACCGGGGAGCTGTTTTTT. Its translation is CASRGGVRTGELFF.

This clone was observed a handful of times. Different DNA sequences within this sample yield the same CDR3. This rearrangement joins TRBV19 to TRBJ1-2; D is perhaps TRBD1 (6 bases). The CDR3 consists of 14 residues. V was cut by 9 bases and J by 0 bases, with 14 bases left in between. Germline V gives CDR1 LNHDA, CDR2 SQIVND (reference sequence). DNA for the CDR3: TGTGCCAGCAGCCGGGACACTTCTAACTATGGCTACACCTTC. Translation: CASSRDTSNYGYTF.

For the CDR3, the DNA is TGTGCCAGCAGTTACGGATCCAGCGGGAGCCGTTATAATGAGCAGTTCTTC. This sequence encodes CASSYGSSGSRYNEQFF. J is TRBJ2-1 and V is TRBV6-2 or TRBV6-3, with 8 bases that match TRBD2. The trim removed 2 bases at V and 7 bases at J, leaving 13 bases unmatched. This CDR3 is built from 17 residues. In germline, CDR1 is MNHEY, CDR2 SVGEGT.

This clone was picked up one time. The chain joins TRBV3-1 (or the pseudogene TRBV3-2) to TRBJ1-3, with TRBD1 as a possible D gene (5 bases). Germline loops: CDR1 LGHDT, CDR2 YNNKEL (reference sequence). V lost 0 bases and J lost 3, with 9 bases in between. The CDR3 loop spans 15 amino acids. This CDR3 is CASSQDYQGGNTIYF. In nucleotides, the CDR3 is TGTGCCAGCAGCCAAGATTACCAGGGTGGAAACACCATATATTTT.

The chain employs TRBV15 and TRBJ1-5; D gene uncertain. There are 15 residues in the CDR3. The ends were cut back, 1 base at V and 3 bases at J, with 10 bases in the middle. Germline V lookup: CDR1 LNHNV, CDR2 YYDKDF (reference sequence). This CDR3 is CATSRGTEINQPQHF. The CDR3 DNA reads as TGTGCCACCAGCAGAGGGACGGAGATCAATCAGCCCCAGCATTTT.

CDR3 nucleotide sequence: TGTGCCAGCAGCTTAGGGGCAGCCAGGGGTGGGGTGAACACTGAAGCTTTCTTT. Translating it yields CASSLGAARGGVNTEAFF. The rearrangement joins TRBV7-9 to TRBJ1-1; D is possibly TRBD1 (6 bases). The ends were cut back, 1 base at V and 0 bases at J, with 18 bases in the middle. Germline V CDR1 and CDR2: SEHNR, FQNEAQ (reference sequence). CDR3 length: 18 residues.

The chain is built from TRBV3-1 (or the pseudogene TRBV3-2) and TRBJ2-1, with 8 bases lining up with TRBD1. V trimming: 1 base; J trimming: 4 bases; junction bases outside the gene matches: 12. CDR3 length: 18 amino acids. Germline V CDR1 and CDR2: LGHDT, YNNKEL (reference sequence). The CDR3 nucleotides are TGTGCCAGCAGCCAAGGACAGGGGCTCCTTTTGCCGTACAATGAGCAGTTCTTC. Translation gives CASSQGQGLLLPYNEQFF.

This clone was observed a single time. V is TRBV2 and J is TRBJ2-1; D remains unclear. Germline lookup yields CDR1 SNHLY and CDR2 FYNNEI. This CDR3 contains 12 residues. V lost 2 bases, J lost 1 base, and 0 bases lay in between. The DNA of the CDR3 is TGTGCCAGCAGTGAATCCTACAATGAGCAGTTCTTC. Translation: CASSESYNEQFF.

The chain links TRBV20-1 to TRBJ1-4; the D gene is possibly TRBD1 (6 bases). Germline V gene sequence: CDR1 DFQATT, CDR2 SNEGSKA (reference sequence). The CDR3 covers 11 residues. V was trimmed by 5 bases and J by 10 bases, leaving 11 bases between them. CDR3 sequence: CSAPTGLKLFF. The CDR3 DNA reads as TGCAGTGCTCCTACAGGGCTAAAACTGTTTTTT.

The chain couples TRBV4-3 to TRBJ2-1; no reliable D call. The CDR3 length is 14 residues. Germline CDR1 and CDR2: LGHNA and YSLEER. The germline V and J ends were trimmed by 4 bases and 3 bases, with 10 bases remaining between them. CDR3 nucleotides: TGCGCCAGCAGCCGGCTTGGCCTCTACAATGAGCAGTTCTTC. Its translation is CASSRLGLYNEQFF.

The V gene is TRBV7-9, the J gene TRBJ2-5; no firm D call. Germline CDR1 and CDR2: SEHNR and FQNEAQ (reference sequence). The CDR3 sequence is 13 residues long. Trimming stripped 4 bases from V and 4 bases from J, with 10 bases between. Here the CDR3 reads CASSYGQIETQYF. CDR3 coding DNA: TGTGCCAGCAGCTACGGGCAGATAGAGACCCAGTACTTC.

The chain couples TRBV12-3 or TRBV12-4 to TRBJ1-2, with 7 bases that match TRBD1. V dropped 3 bases and J dropped 6; count of bases not matched to a gene: 4. The CDR3 totals 13 residues. The CDR3 DNA reads as TGTGCCAGCAGTTTTAACAGGGGTGATGGCTACACCTTC. Protein: CASSFNRGDGYTF.

The chain uses TRBV6-5 and TRBJ2-3, with D possibly being TRBD1 or TRBD2 (6 bases each). CDR3 length: 14 amino acids. The ends were cut back, 11 bases at V and 2 bases at J, with 17 bases in the middle. Germline-derived CDR1 and CDR2 are MNHEY and SVGAGI. The DNA for the CDR3 is TGTGCCGGAGAACGAGGGGGGACCACAGATACGCAGTATTTT. Translating it yields CAGERGGTTDTQYF.

On this clone: In the same sample, other DNA sequences code for this CDR3. V usage is TRBV5-1 and J usage is TRBJ1-1; D perhaps matches TRBD1 (5 bases). The germline CDR1 and CDR2 sequences are SGHRS and YFSETQ. This CDR3 spans 14 amino acids. The V end was cut by 0 bases, the J end by 0 bases, with 6 bases between. CDR3 nucleotide sequence: TGCGCCAGCAGCTTGGGGGGCTTGAACACTGAAGCTTTCTTT. As protein: CASSLGGLNTEAFF.

V and J are TRBV23-1 and TRBJ2-7, with D hard to call. TRBV23-1 is filed as an ORF, its function uncertain. This CDR3 has 11 residues. V lost 8 bases to trimming and J lost 2 bases, with 7 bases between them. CDR3 nucleotides: TGCGCCAGCCCCCACGCCTACGAGCAGTACTTC. Residues: CASPHAYEQYF.

The V gene is TRBV5-1, the J gene TRBJ1-4, with 9 bases that match TRBD1. V was pared by 1 base and J by 6 bases, with 4 bases of the junction left unmatched. Germline V lookup: CDR1 SGHRS, CDR2 YFSETQ. This CDR3 has 15 residues. CDR3 protein: CASSLLGQGDEKLFF. The CDR3 coding sequence is TGCGCCAGCAGCTTGCTGGGACAGGGTGATGAAAAACTGTTTTTT.

V usage is TRBV4-2 and J usage is TRBJ2-7; 9 bases are shared with TRBD1. Germline V gene lookup returns CDR1 LGHNA and CDR2 YNFKEQ. This CDR3 region has 16 residues. The trim removed 4 bases at V and 5 bases at J, leaving 12 bases unmatched. The CDR3 loop reads CASSRIYPGQGNEQYF. Here the CDR3 DNA reads TGTGCCAGCAGCCGTATATACCCGGGACAGGGAAACGAGCAGTACTTC.